Listed below are T cell receptor beta chains from one sample, sequenced in a study of shared clonotypes between healthy human individuals. Some clones are missing from TCRdb's copy, which holds only in-frame ones; the method was immunoSEQ multiplex PCR. The table records around 690,000 clones, about 90% of them present only once. Source material: memory CD8+ T cells from PBMCs. These receptor sequences come from a man younger than 30 in good health. Some clones in this sample may be carry-over from other donors' samples. Both conserved end residues are part of each CDR3. D genes are given only for firm matches. The size field is filled for only some rows; it gives once, few, many or a size class.

clone size	V gene	J gene	D gene	CDR3 DNA	CDR3 protein
NA	TRBV28	TRBJ2-6	NA	TGTGCCAGCAGGCCCACGGCGGCCAACGTCCTGACTTTC	CASRPTAANVLTF
NA	TRBV7-2	TRBJ2-7	NA	TGTGCCAGCAGCTATGGCGGGCTAAGGGGCGAGCAGTACTTC	CASSYGGLRGEQYF
once	TRBV28	TRBJ1-4	NA	TGTGCCAGCAGTTTAGATTCATTCCTGGGAACTAATGAAAAACTGTTTTTT	CASSLDSFLGTNEKLFF
NA	TRBV5-6	TRBJ1-6	NA	TGTGCCAGCAGCTATGGCACGGACGGGGGTTCACCCCTCCACTTT	CASSYGTDGGSPLHF
NA	TRBV7-9	TRBJ2-2	TRBD2	TGTGCCAGCAGCTTTTCTAGCGGGAGGAACACCGGGGAGCTGTTTTTT	CASSFSSGRNTGELFF
NA	TRBV6-1	TRBJ2-7	NA	TGTGCCACCGACGGACACTACGAGCAGTACTTC	CATDGHYEQYF
NA	TRBV5-4	TRBJ2-1	NA	TGTGCCAGCAGCTTGGGGACGGGTGAGCAGTTCTTC	CASSLGTGEQFF
NA	TRBV7-9	TRBJ2-7	NA	TGTGCCACCTCCCCGGGCGGGAACTACGAGCAGTACTTC	CATSPGGNYEQYF
NA	TRBV29-1	TRBJ1-1	NA	TGCAGCGTTTCAGCCTACACTGAAGCTTTCTTT	CSVSAYTEAFF
NA	TRBV4-1	TRBJ2-1	NA	TGCGCCAGCAGCCAAGATACCACCAACTCCTACAATGAGCAGTTCTTC	CASSQDTTNSYNEQFF
NA	TRBV18	TRBJ2-1	TRBD1	TGTGCCAGCTCACCAGACGGACAGGGTTCCTACAATGAGCAGTTCTTC	CASSPDGQGSYNEQFF
NA	TRBV27	TRBJ1-1	NA	TGTGCCAGCAGTCCCCTGGACAGACCCGAAGCTTTCTTT	CASSPLDRPEAFF
NA	TRBV29-1	TRBJ2-1	TRBD2	TGCAGCGTGTTAGGGACTAGCGGAGACAATGAGCAGTTCTTC	CSVLGTSGDNEQFF
once	TRBV7-9	TRBJ1-4	TRBD1	TGTGCCAGCAGCTCCTCAGACAGGGTCGGTGAAAAACTGTTTTTT	CASSSSDRVGEKLFF
once	TRBV11-2	TRBJ2-7	TRBD1	TGTGCCAGCAGCTTACACGCCGGGACAGGGTCCTACGAGCAGTACTTC	CASSLHAGTGSYEQYF
NA	TRBV19	TRBJ2-5	TRBD2	TGTGCCAGTAGTCCCGGGACTAGCGGGTATGAGACCCAGTACTTC	CASSPGTSGYETQYF
NA	TRBV4-3	TRBJ2-7	NA	TGCGCCAGCAGCCAAGATGGCCGCTCCTACGAGCAGTACTTC	CASSQDGRSYEQYF
NA	TRBV5-1	TRBJ2-5	NA	TGCGCCAGCACCCGCAGGGGAGGAGAGACCCAGTACTTC	CASTRRGGETQYF
NA	TRBV5-8	TRBJ1-3	NA	TGTGCCAGCAGCCCCCGGACCCAATACTCTGGAAACACCATATATTTT	CASSPRTQYSGNTIYF
once	TRBV7-2	TRBJ2-1	TRBD2	TGTGCCAGTGGGGGGCTAGCGGGTTACAATGAGCAGTTCTTC	CASGGLAGYNEQFF
NA	TRBV7-6	TRBJ2-7	NA	TGTGCCAGCAGCTTAAATTTTGGTCAGGGATTAGGCTACGAGCAGTACTTC	CASSLNFGQGLGYEQYF
NA	TRBV19	TRBJ1-2	TRBD1	TGTGCCAGTAGTAACCACCCAAGGACAGGGAATGGCTACACCTTC	CASSNHPRTGNGYTF
NA	TRBV7-6	TRBJ2-1	TRBD1	TGTGCCAGCAGCCTCTCCGGACAGGGTTTTATCCATGAGCAGTTCTTC	CASSLSGQGFIHEQFF
NA	TRBV5-1	TRBJ2-4	NA	TGCGCCAGCAGCTTGGAACCGAAAAACATTCAGTACTTC	CASSLEPKNIQYF
NA	TRBV7-2	TRBJ2-1	TRBD2	TGTGCCAGCAGCTTAGCGGGAGGGCGGTTGGGTGAGCAGTTCTTC	CASSLAGGRLGEQFF
NA	TRBV11-2	TRBJ2-2	NA	TGTGCCAGCAGCCCACCCGGACTTACACTCGTGGCTCAGGCCGGGGAGCTGTTTTTT	CASSPPGLTLVAQAGELFF
NA	TRBV30	TRBJ2-7	TRBD2	TGTGCCTGGAGTGTACTGCGGGAGGCGTACGAGCAGTACTTC	CAWSVLREAYEQYF
NA	TRBV5-4	TRBJ2-7	NA	TGTGCCAGCAGCTCTCCTACCTACGAGCAGTACTTC	CASSSPTYEQYF
NA	TRBV16	TRBJ2-7	NA	TGTGCCAGCAGCCATGAGCCCCCTCTAGGATCAGGACACGAGCAGTACTTC	CASSHEPPLGSGHEQYF
NA	TRBV5-1	TRBJ1-4	NA	TGCGCCAGCAGCTGGGACCCCGGAAGTTCTAATGAAAAACTGTTTTTT	CASSWDPGSSNEKLFF
NA	TRBV6-5	TRBJ2-7	TRBD2	TGTGCCAGCAGTTACTCTGGACTAGCGCTAGAGCAGTACTTC	CASSYSGLALEQYF
NA	TRBV30	TRBJ1-2	TRBD1	TGTGCCTGGAGTCCGAGACAGGGAGGTTACACCTTC	CAWSPRQGGYTF
NA	TRBV7-9	TRBJ2-1	NA	TGTGCCAGCAGCTTAGGCTCCTCCTACAATGAGCAGTTCTTC	CASSLGSSYNEQFF
NA	TRBV7-9	TRBJ2-3	TRBD2	TGTGCCAGCAGCTTAGAGGCCGGAACTAGCGGGGGCACAGATACGCAGTATTTT	CASSLEAGTSGGTDTQYF
NA	TRBV2	TRBJ2-7	NA	TGTGCCACCCTAACGACGGATTCCTACGAGCAGTACTTC	CATLTTDSYEQYF
NA	TRBV7-8	TRBJ2-7	NA	TGTGCCAGCAGCTTAGGGGTCCACTACGAGCAGTACTTC	CASSLGVHYEQYF
NA	TRBV29-1	TRBJ2-3	TRBD2	TGCAGCGTTGCCGGGGGGACTAGCGGGCATAGCACAGATACGCAGTATTTT	CSVAGGTSGHSTDTQYF
NA	TRBV11-2	TRBJ2-7	NA	TGTGCCAGCAGCCCGCGGGCTATCTACGAGCAGTACTTC	CASSPRAIYEQYF
once	TRBV7-9	TRBJ1-2	NA	TGTGCCAGCGCGGGGATAGTGGATGGCTACACCTTC	CASAGIVDGYTF
NA	TRBV25-1	TRBJ2-2	NA	TGTGCCAGCAGTGAATGGGGAGAGTCCACCGGGGAGCTGTTTTTT	CASSEWGESTGELFF
NA	TRBV28	TRBJ2-1	TRBD2	TGTGCCAGCAGTCACGGGCTAGCGGGAGGGTACAATGAGCAGTTCTTC	CASSHGLAGGYNEQFF
NA	TRBV27	TRBJ2-7	NA	TGTGCCAGCAGTTTAGTGCCGACGGGGCCGCGCTACGAGCAGTACTTC	CASSLVPTGPRYEQYF
NA	TRBV4-3	TRBJ2-7	NA	TGCGCCAGCAGCGTAGGGAGCGGGTTCTCGTCCGAGCAGTACTTC	CASSVGSGFSSEQYF
NA	TRBV28	TRBJ2-7	NA	TGTGCCAGCAGTTTAGGGACAAACGAGCAGTACTTC	CASSLGTNEQYF
NA	TRBV27	TRBJ2-1	TRBD1	TGTGCCAGCAGTGACGGGACAGGGGGCCCCTACAATGAGCAGTTCTTC	CASSDGTGGPYNEQFF
NA	TRBV30	TRBJ2-5	TRBD1	TGTGCCTGGAGCTTTGTTCAGGGGGCGGGAGAGACCCAGTACTTC	CAWSFVQGAGETQYF